What follows is one TCR beta chain and its context. This sample is drawn from a study of shared clonotypes between healthy human individuals. Using immunoSEQ multiplex PCR, the repertoire was profiled, and TCRdb retains in-frame clones only, with some absent. This table holds over a million clones, 75% to 85% found once. The CDR3 sequence is 15 residues long. Germline CDR1 is SGHDT and CDR2 is YYEEEE. V lost 0 bases to trimming and J lost 4 bases; unmatched junction nucleotides: 2. The J gene is TRBJ2-7, the V gene TRBV5-6, with TRBD2 matching over 12 bases. The receptor comes from a man between 18 and 29 years old in good health. Some clones in this sample may be carry-over from other donors' samples. What was sequenced was memory CD4+ T cells from PBMCs. Stated subset: CD45RA-negative fraction. In DNA, the CDR3 is TGTGCCAGCAGCTTGGGACTAGCGGGAGTATACGAGCAGTACTTC. It encodes CASSLGLAGVYEQYF.